This T cell receptor beta chain came from a study of T cell repertoires in cytomegalovirus infection. In the study overall: Well-studied HLA-B-restricted epitopes and recently identified HLA-C-restricted epitopes of CMV were both used in the study. Both CMV infection and a matching HLA type were indicated by public TCR beta signatures.

TCRdb reprocessed the reads via MiXCR and lists one record per CDR3 protein. The data show about a million distinct CDR3 sequences, roughly 30% seen once. General observations from the study: Dominant in the ex vivo response were TCR beta clonotypes restricted by HLA-C and specific for CMV.

Concerning this clonotype: Its antigen is undetermined.

Trimming took 4 bases from V and 10 from J, leaving 13 bases between them. The CDR3 extends over 12 amino acids. The chain carries TRBV12-3 or TRBV12-4 and TRBJ1-1; tentatively, D is TRBD1 (5 bases). The receptor's source is a human donor in good health (CMV status not recorded). Some clones in this sample may be carry-over from other donors' samples. Sequenced here: cultured CD8+ T cells from PBMCs, sampled from culture after CMV antigen stimulation. The CDR3, as DNA: TGTGCCAGCAGTTCGGGACTCTCCGGAGCTTTCTTT. This codes for CASSSGLSGAFF.